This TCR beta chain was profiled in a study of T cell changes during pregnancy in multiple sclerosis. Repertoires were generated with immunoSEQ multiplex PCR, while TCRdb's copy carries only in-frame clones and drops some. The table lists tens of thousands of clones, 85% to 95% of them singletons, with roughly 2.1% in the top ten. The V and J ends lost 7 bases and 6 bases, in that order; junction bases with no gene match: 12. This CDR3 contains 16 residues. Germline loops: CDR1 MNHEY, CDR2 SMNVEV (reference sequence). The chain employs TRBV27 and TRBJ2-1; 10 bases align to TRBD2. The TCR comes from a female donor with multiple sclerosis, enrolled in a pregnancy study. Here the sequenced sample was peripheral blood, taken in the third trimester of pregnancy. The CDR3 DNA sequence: TGTGCCAGCACCCCCTTTTTCCCTAGCGGGAGCAATGAGCAGTTCTTC. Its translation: CASTPFFPSGSNEQFF.